This is a list of T cell receptor beta chains from one sample in a study of blood T cell repertoires in COVID-19. The protocol was immunoSEQ multiplex PCR, while the TCRdb copy is restricted to in-frame clones and leaves out a portion. The sample yields approximately 190,000 clones, roughly 86% seen once. What was sequenced was peripheral blood. The receptors come from a woman in her seventies with active or convalescent COVID-19. Each CDR3 is given with its conserved first and last residue. Fields, in order: clone size, J gene, D gene, CDR3 length, V gene, CDR3 DNA, CDR3 protein. A D gene is named only where the DNA matches it firmly. Some rows have no size entry. The others give once, few or many, or a class for an expanded clone.

NA | TRBJ2-7 | NA | 14 | TRBV27 | TGTGCCAGCAGCCGGCGGCAGGGCGCCTACGAGCAGTACTTC | CASSRRQGAYEQYF
once | TRBJ1-2 | TRBD1 | 16 | TRBV9 | TGTGCCAGCAGCGAGGAGATGACAGGGCTCGGCTATGGCTACACCTTC | CASSEEMTGLGYGYTF
NA | TRBJ2-1 | NA | 15 | TRBV6-6 | TGTGCCAGCAGTTACCCCTCCGGGACTTACAATGAGCAGTTCTTC | CASSYPSGTYNEQFF
NA | TRBJ2-1 | TRBD2 | 15 | TRBV27 | TGTGCCAGCAGTCCCACAGCGGGAGGGTTCAATGAGCAGTTCTTC | CASSPTAGGFNEQFF
NA | TRBJ1-2 | TRBD1 | 13 | TRBV4-1 | TGCGCCAGCAGCCGACAGGGTAGCGATGGCTACACCTTC | CASSRQGSDGYTF
NA | TRBJ2-3 | TRBD1 | 15 | TRBV19 | TGTGCCAGTAGACCCGGACAGGGAGCTACAGATACGCAGTATTTT | CASRPGQGATDTQYF
NA | TRBJ2-5 | TRBD1 | 14 | TRBV2 | TGTGCCAGCAGTTCACAGGGGATTGGGGAGACCCAGTACTTC | CASSSQGIGETQYF
NA | TRBJ2-7 | NA | 13 | TRBV5-1 | TGCGCCAGCAGCTTAGAGGGCCCCGGGGAGCAGTACTTC | CASSLEGPGEQYF
NA | TRBJ2-3 | TRBD1 | 19 | TRBV19 | TGTGCCAGTAGTATACCATGGGAATCCGGGACAGGGGGCACAGATACGCAGTATTTT | CASSIPWESGTGGTDTQYF
NA | TRBJ2-3 | NA | 15 | TRBV3-1/TRBV3-2 | TGTGCCAGCAGCCCCCCCGGGACTGTTCAAGATACGCAGTATTTT | CASSPPGTVQDTQYF
NA | TRBJ1-1 | NA | 22 | TRBV5-1 | TGCGCCAGCAGCTTGGCCGTTCCTCGTACGTTGGGCAGGGTGAGGAACTCGGCTGAAGCTTTCTTT | CASSLAVPRTLGRVRNSAEAFF
NA | TRBJ2-3 | NA | 11 | TRBV6-5 | TGTGCCAGCAGCCCGGGGGATACGCAGTATTTT | CASSPGDTQYF
NA | TRBJ1-3 | NA | 14 | TRBV7-2 | TGTGCCAGCAGCCCCGGGACATTCGATAACACCATATATTTT | CASSPGTFDNTIYF
NA | TRBJ2-5 | TRBD1 | 15 | TRBV6-5 | TGTGCCAGCAGCCCCGACGACAGGGGCCGGAAGACCCAGTACTTC | CASSPDDRGRKTQYF
NA | TRBJ2-5 | NA | 14 | TRBV7-9 | TGTGCCAGCAGCTTCCCGGGGTACCAAGAGACCCAGTACTTC | CASSFPGYQETQYF
NA | TRBJ2-2 | TRBD2 | 15 | TRBV5-1 | TGCGCCAGCAGCTTGGGTACTAGCGGGAACGGGGAGCTGTTTTTT | CASSLGTSGNGELFF
NA | TRBJ1-1 | NA | 13 | TRBV3-1/TRBV3-2 | TGTGCCAGCAGCCGGACGGGGGGGACTGAAGCTTTCTTT | CASSRTGGTEAFF
NA | TRBJ2-7 | NA | 16 | TRBV28 | TGTGCCACCAGAATATACAGGGCCGTAGGAGGTTACGAGCAGTACTTC | CATRIYRAVGGYEQYF
NA | TRBJ1-4 | TRBD1 | 15 | TRBV25-1 | TGTGCCAGCAGTGGCGAAGACAGGGCAGGTGAAAAACTGTTTTTT | CASSGEDRAGEKLFF
NA | TRBJ2-1 | TRBD2 | 14 | TRBV4-1 | TGCGCCAGCAGCCTTCCCGGGACTAGCGTGGAGCAGTTCTTC | CASSLPGTSVEQFF
once | TRBJ2-7 | TRBD1 | 14 | TRBV11-3 | TGTGCCAGCAGCTCACACAGGGGGCGCGACGAGCAGTACTTC | CASSSHRGRDEQYF
NA | TRBJ2-1 | NA | 13 | TRBV4-1 | TGCGCCAGCAGCCAAGACGGAGTAAATGAGCAGTTCTTC | CASSQDGVNEQFF
few | TRBJ2-3 | NA | 14 | TRBV7-3 | TGTGCCAGCAGCGTCAGCGGGCCCCCAGATACGCAGTATTTT | CASSVSGPPDTQYF
NA | TRBJ2-3 | TRBD2 | 13 | TRBV5-1 | TGCGCCAGCAGGGACGGGAGGTCGGATACGCAGTATTTT | CASRDGRSDTQYF
NA | TRBJ1-2 | NA | 13 | TRBV5-1 | TGCGCCAGCAGCCCCTTCGGGGATTATGGCTACACCTTC | CASSPFGDYGYTF
many | TRBJ1-1 | NA | 13 | TRBV5-4 | TGTGCCAGCAGCCTCGACAGGAACACTGAAGCTTTCTTT | CASSLDRNTEAFF
NA | TRBJ2-3 | TRBD1 | 15 | TRBV29-1 | TGCAGCGTTGAGTTTTGGACAGGGGGCACAGATACGCAGTATTTT | CSVEFWTGGTDTQYF
NA | TRBJ2-5 | NA | 11 | TRBV20-1 | TGCAGTCTAGCAGTAGAAGAGACCCAGTACTTC | CSLAVEETQYF
NA | TRBJ2-2 | NA | 17 | TRBV5-6 | TGTGCCAGCAGCTTGGCCTATGCGGGCTGGAACACCGGGGAGCTGTTTTTT | CASSLAYAGWNTGELFF
NA | TRBJ1-4 | NA | 16 | TRBV5-4 | TGTGCCAGCAGCTCGGACTCTCCGACGGCTAATGAAAAACTGTTTTTT | CASSSDSPTANEKLFF
NA | TRBJ2-1 | TRBD2 | 13 | TRBV7-2 | TGTGCCAGCAGCGCGGGAGCCTACAATGAGCAGTTCTTC | CASSAGAYNEQFF
NA | TRBJ1-5 | NA | 15 | TRBV21-1 | TGTGCCAGCAGCAAAGAGAGGGGCAGGGGACAGCCCCAGCATTTT | CASSKERGRGQPQHF
few | TRBJ2-2 | TRBD2 | 18 | TRBV7-9 | TGTGCCAGCAGCGACGGACTTACTAGCGGGAGAAGGGGCGGGGAGCTGTTTTTT | CASSDGLTSGRRGGELFF
NA | TRBJ1-6 | NA | 14 | TRBV5-1 | TGCGCCAGCAGCTTGGCCAGCGAGGTTTCACCCCTCCACTTT | CASSLASEVSPLHF
few | TRBJ2-1 | NA | 15 | TRBV13 | TGTGCCAGCAGCCCCCCTACCCGAGTCTCCAATGAGCAGTTCTTC | CASSPPTRVSNEQFF
NA | TRBJ2-6 | TRBD1 | 17 | TRBV5-1 | TGCGCCAGCAGCTTACAGGGGGCTAGCCCTGGGGCCAACGTCCTGACTTTC | CASSLQGASPGANVLTF
NA | TRBJ1-5 | NA | 15 | TRBV6-5 | TGTGCCAGCAGTAACAGGGAATTGAGCAATCAGCCCCAGCATTTT | CASSNRELSNQPQHF
NA | TRBJ1-5 | TRBD1 | 13 | TRBV7-2 | TGTGCCAGCAGCCTACAGGGGGCTCAGCCCCAGCATTTT | CASSLQGAQPQHF
NA | TRBJ2-2 | NA | 15 | TRBV21-1 | TGTGCCAGCAGACTGGCGGGGGCGCAGACCGGGGAGCTGTTTTTT | CASRLAGAQTGELFF
once | TRBJ2-3 | TRBD1 | 17 | TRBV7-8 | TGTGCCAGCAGCTCGTCCTGGGACAGGGTGTTTTTTGATACGCAGTATTTT | CASSSSWDRVFFDTQYF
NA | TRBJ2-7 | NA | 14 | TRBV24-1 | TGTGCCCCTACTCGTCCGCTTCAGGGGTGCGAGCAGTACTTC | CAPTRPLQGCEQYF